Listed below are T cell receptor beta chains from one sample, sequenced in a study of molecular identifiers for immune sequencing clone quantification. TCRdb re-analysed the PCR reads in MiXCR, keeping a single row per CDR3 protein. Of around 320,000 distinct CDR3 sequences in the sample, over 20% were seen once. Sequenced sample: naive CD8+ T cells from blood, with Jurkat cell RNA spiked in. These receptors were obtained from a human donor in good health. Some libraries in this study had Jurkat cell RNA spiked in. Both conserved end residues are part of each CDR3. D genes are given only for firm matches. Clone size is given for some rows only: seen once, a few or many times, or a class if the clone is expanded.

many,.,TRBJ1-1,TRBV7-9,CASSLAQGTEAFF,TGTGCCAGCAGCTTAGCGCAGGGGACTGAAGCTTTCTTT
many,TRBD1,TRBJ1-5,TRBV4-2,CASSQGQGSNQPQHF,TGTGCCAGCAGCCAAGGACAGGGGAGCAATCAGCCCCAGCATTTT
few,.,TRBJ2-3,TRBV7-9,CAFGEGAGTDTQYF,TGTGCCTTTGGGGAGGGGGCTGGCACAGATACGCAGTATTTT
many,.,TRBJ2-7,TRBV7-9,CASSLSGEQYF,TGTGCCAGCAGTTTATCGGGAGAGCAGTACTTC
.,TRBD1,TRBJ1-6,TRBV27,CASSLSGQGSSSPLHF,TGTGCCAGCAGTTTATCAGGACAGGGTTCGAGTTCACCCCTCCACTTT
many,TRBD1,TRBJ2-5,TRBV14,CANPGTEETQYF,TGTGCCAACCCGGGGACAGAAGAGACCCAGTACTTC
many,.,TRBJ2-3,TRBV20-1,CSARDLTASTDTQYF,TGCAGTGCTAGAGATCTTACGGCTAGCACAGATACGCAGTATTTT
.,TRBD2,TRBJ2-1,TRBV20-1,CSAGDISGSSYNEQFF,TGCAGTGCTGGAGATATTAGCGGGAGCTCCTACAATGAGCAGTTCTTC
many,TRBD2,TRBJ2-3,TRBV7-6,CASSLVAGGPGVVADTQYF,TGTGCCAGCAGCTTAGTCGCGGGAGGGCCCGGGGTCGTTGCAGATACGCAGTATTTT
.,.,TRBJ1-1,TRBV10-3,CAISEEGGTEAFF,TGTGCCATCAGTGAGGAGGGCGGCACTGAAGCTTTCTTT
few,.,TRBJ2-7,TRBV27,CASSTSGLLAYEQYF,TGTGCCAGCAGTACATCAGGGTTGTTGGCCTACGAGCAGTACTTC
.,TRBD1,TRBJ2-7,TRBV13,CASSPGTALYEQYF,TGTGCCAGCAGCCCCGGGACAGCGCTCTACGAGCAGTACTTC
many,.,TRBJ2-7,TRBV19,CASSLRDQSYEQYF,TGTGCCAGTAGTTTAAGGGACCAAAGCTACGAGCAGTACTTC
few,.,TRBJ1-1,TRBV6-2/TRBV6-3,CASSYLAPNTEAFF,TGTGCCAGCAGTTACCTGGCACCCAACACTGAAGCTTTCTTT
many,TRBD2,TRBJ2-1,TRBV7-9,CASSNPGRAGGPGQFF,TGTGCCAGCAGCAATCCCGGTAGAGCGGGAGGGCCGGGGCAGTTCTTC
many,TRBD1,TRBJ2-7,TRBV7-2,CASSQVGQVFYEQYF,TGTGCCAGCAGCCAAGTGGGACAGGTATTTTACGAGCAGTACTTC
.,.,TRBJ1-1,TRBV10-3,CAISPGQGATEAFF,TGCGCCATCAGCCCAGGGCAGGGCGCCACTGAAGCTTTCTTT
once,TRBD2,TRBJ2-2,TRBV20-1,CSARDLTSGKTGELFF,TGCAGTGCTAGAGATCTGACTAGCGGGAAGACCGGGGAACTGTTTTTT
.,.,TRBJ1-1,TRBV12-3/TRBV12-4,CASSSTGWRTEAFF,TGTGCCAGCAGTTCTACAGGGTGGAGGACTGAAGCTTTCTTT
.,.,TRBJ2-3,TRBV6-1,CASSDLGTDTQYF,TGTGCCAGCAGTGACTTGGGCACAGATACGCAGTATTTT
.,.,TRBJ1-5,TRBV12-3/TRBV12-4,CASSLQNSNQPQHF,TGTGCCAGCAGTTTACAGAATAGCAATCAGCCCCAGCATTTT
many,.,TRBJ2-7,TRBV5-1,CASSQSPGEQYF,TGCGCCAGCAGCCAATCCCCGGGGGAGCAGTACTTC
.,TRBD1,TRBJ1-1,TRBV6-2/TRBV6-3,CASSYGTENTEAFF,TGTGCCAGCAGTTACGGGACAGAGAACACTGAAGCTTTCTTT
many,.,TRBJ2-7,TRBV19,CASSAGASYEQYF,TGTGCCAGTAGTGCCGGGGCCTCCTACGAGCAGTACTTC
many,.,TRBJ2-5,TRBV12-3/TRBV12-4,CASSTDYQETQYF,TGTGCCAGCAGCACTGACTACCAAGAGACCCAGTACTTC
many,.,TRBJ1-5,TRBV6-5,CASSQDENQPQHF,TGTGCCAGCAGCCAAGACGAAAATCAGCCCCAGCATTTT
few,TRBD1,TRBJ1-1,TRBV7-6,CASSLDRGRGEAFF,TGTGCCAGCAGCTTAGACAGGGGGCGGGGTGAAGCTTTCTTT
.,TRBD1,TRBJ1-5,TRBV7-9,CASSSDRENNQPQHF,TGTGCCAGCAGCTCCGACAGGGAGAACAATCAGCCCCAGCATTTT